The 13 T cell receptor beta chains reported below all come from one sample, sequenced in a study of siplizumab effects on memory and regulatory T cells. Generated by immunoSEQ multiplex PCR, the TCRdb table keeps only in-frame clones and is missing some. The sample has 100,000 or so clones; about 95% are singletons. Sequenced sample: non-Treg CD4+ T cells sorted from blood. These receptors were collected from a human donor in good health.

A single count supports this clone. This chain uses TRBV28 with TRBJ2-7; D remains unclear. This CDR3 comprises 15 residues. The germline gives CDR1 MDHEN, CDR2 SYDVKM. V was pared by 7 bases and J by 2 bases, with 18 bases between. The CDR3, as DNA: TGTGCCAGCACCCCTAGAACGCTACTACCCTACGAGCAGTACTTC. Protein product: CASTPRTLLPYEQYF. Full variable domain (missing parts from reference TRBV28 and TRBJ2-7): DVKVTQSSRYLVKRTGEKVFLECVQDMDHENMFWYRQDPGLGLRLIYFSYDVKMKEKGDIPEGYSVSREKKERFSLILESASTNQTSMYLCASTPRTLLPYEQYFGPGTRLTVT.

This rearrangement joins TRBV6-4 to TRBJ2-1; possibly TRBD1 for D (6 bases). V lost 4 bases and J 2 bases, leaving 21 bases between the germline ends. This CDR3 spans 18 amino acids. The germline gives CDR1 MRHNA, CDR2 SNTAGT. In DNA form, the CDR3 reads TGTGCCAGCAGTGGCTCCCCACAGGGTTCCTCCGCCTACAATGAGCAGTTCTTC. Its translation: CASSGSPQGSSAYNEQFF.

V usage is TRBV7-3 and J usage is TRBJ2-3, with D maybe TRBD1 (5 bases). The germline gives CDR1 SGHTA, CDR2 FQGTGA. The CDR3 is 14 residues long. V dropped 4 bases and J dropped 2 bases, with 10 bases sitting between them. The CDR3 DNA reads TGTGCCAGCAGCTCCCTAGGGGCCACAGATACGCAGTATTTT. Its translation is CASSSLGATDTQYF.

The chain uses TRBV7-2 and TRBJ1-5; 10 bases map to TRBD1. The CDR3 runs to 16 residues. Germline loops: CDR1 SGHTA, CDR2 FQGNSA. The J segment lost 0 bases and the V segment lost 5 bases, leaving 4 bases of the junction unmatched. DNA of the CDR3: TGTGCCAGCAGCCGGGGGACAGGGGTTAGCAATCAGCCCCAGCATTTT. Translation: CASSRGTGVSNQPQHF.

V is TRBV9 and J is TRBJ1-5; TRBD1 matches 7 bases. Germline CDR1 and CDR2: SGDLS and YYNGEE. V shed 4 bases, J shed 0 bases, and the junction held 13 bases outside the gene matches. CDR3 length: 18 residues. CDR3 DNA: TGTGCCAGCAGCTCGAAGACAGGGCATAGGGTTAGCAATCAGCCCCAGCATTTT. As protein: CASSSKTGHRVSNQPQHF.

The chain joins TRBV5-1 to TRBJ1-1; TRBD1 might be the D (5 bases). Trimming took off 3 bases at V and 3 bases at J, with 9 bases between the two ends. The germline CDR1 and CDR2 sequences are SGHRS and YFSETQ. This CDR3 spans 13 amino acids. The CDR3 loop is CASSSQADTEAFF. Written as DNA, the CDR3 is TGCGCCAGCAGCTCACAGGCGGACACTGAAGCTTTCTTT.

CDR3 DNA sequence: TGTGCCAGCAGCCCGGGACAGAGCACTGAAGCTTTCTTT. Translating it yields CASSPGQSTEAFF. V and J are TRBV7-3 and TRBJ1-1, with 7 bases that match TRBD1. The CDR3 has 13 residues. The J segment lost 4 bases and the V segment lost 5 bases, leaving 4 bases of the junction unmatched. The germline gives CDR1 SGHTA, CDR2 FQGTGA.

This clone was found a few times. This rearrangement joins TRBV5-1 to TRBJ2-7; TRBD2 is a possible D gene (5 bases). Per the germline V gene, CDR1 is SGHRS and CDR2 is YFSETQ. The CDR3 extends over 14 amino acids. V was shortened by 1 base and J by 1 base, with 9 bases between the two germline ends. The CDR3 DNA is TGCGCCAGCAGCTTGCTAGCCGATTCCTACGAGCAGTACTTC. It encodes CASSLLADSYEQYF.

This clone was recorded only once. The rearrangement uses TRBV27 and TRBJ1-6; TRBD1 aligns across 9 bases. V was clipped by 3 bases and J by 6 bases; unmatched bases: 6. The germline V gene encodes CDR1 MNHEY and CDR2 SMNVEV (reference sequence). The CDR3 extends over 16 amino acids. Written as DNA, the CDR3 is TGTGCCAGCAGTTTTGAGACAGGGGGATTTAATTCACCCCTCCACTTT. It codes for CASSFETGGFNSPLHF.

The chain combines TRBV27 with TRBJ1-6, with a weak D call TRBD1 (5 bases). Trimming cost V 7 bases and J 11 bases, with 15 bases left between them. This CDR3 contains 13 residues. Germline CDR1 MNHEY, CDR2 SMNVEV (reference sequence). CDR3 in amino acids: CASTSRESAPLHF. For the CDR3, the DNA is TGTGCCAGCACCTCCAGGGAGAGTGCACCCCTCCACTTT.

This clone was detected only once. The chain carries TRBV30 and TRBJ2-1, with D uncertain. CDR3 length: 14 amino acids. Trimming removed 2 bases at V and 4 bases at J, with 12 bases between. CDR1 is GTSNPN and CDR2 is SVGIG in the germline V gene (reference sequence). CDR3 sequence: CAWSPVVGYNEQFF. The CDR3 bases are TGTGCCTGGAGTCCCGTGGTAGGATACAATGAGCAGTTCTTC.

The chain couples TRBV5-1 to TRBJ2-2, with 7 bases identical to TRBD2. CDR3 length: 17 amino acids. Losses at the gene ends were 0 bases for V and 8 bases for J; bases not matched to a gene: 13. Germline V gives CDR1 SGHRS, CDR2 YFSETQ. CDR3 DNA: TGCGCCAGCAGCTTGGCAATCACTAGCGTGAGCCAAGGGGAGCTGTTTTTT. Amino acid sequence: CASSLAITSVSQGELFF. Variable domain in full (rest from reference TRBV5-1 and TRBJ2-2): KAGVTQTPRYLIKTRGQQVTLSCSPISGHRSVSWYQQTPGQGLQFLFEYFSETQRNKGNFPGRFSGRQFSNSRSEMNVSTLELGDSALYLCASSLAITSVSQGELFFGEGSRLTVL.

The chain recombines TRBV19 with TRBJ2-5; 7 bases are shared with TRBD2. The germline V gene encodes CDR1 LNHDA and CDR2 SQIVND (reference sequence). The CDR3 extends over 15 amino acids. Unmatched junction bases numbered 11, after V lost 5 bases and J lost 5 bases. CDR3: CASSALRAGGETQYF. In DNA, the CDR3 is TGTGCCAGTAGTGCTTTGAGGGCCGGGGGGGAGACCCAGTACTTC.